A single sample gave rise to the 20 T cell receptor beta chains below, sequenced in a study of T cells in Graves' hyperthyroidism and ophthalmopathy. Amplified TCR beta CDR3 regions came from RNA transcripts. In the first-round RT-PCR of the TCR CDR3, the HTBI primer set was used. A single record per CDR3 protein comes from TCRdb applying MiXCR to the multiplex PCR reads. The sample yields hundreds of thousands of distinct CDR3 sequences, about 45% seen once. The specimen sequenced was peripheral blood or thyroid tissue (not recorded which). These receptors were obtained from an adult man with Graves' disease, either hyperthyroidism or ophthalmopathy (not recorded which).

A note on this clonotype: Given a much more abundant clone one base away, this may be a read error. The chain recombines TRBV7-9 with TRBJ2-7; 9 bases fit TRBD1. Germline V lookup: CDR1 SEHNR, CDR2 FQNEAQ (reference sequence). The CDR3 has 15 amino acids. The CDR3 here is CTSSPGQGPSYEQYF. CDR3 bases: TGTACCAGCAGCCCAGGACAGGGGCCCTCCTACGAGCAGTACTTC.

This clonotype showed up many times. The chain joins TRBV15 to TRBJ1-2; 7 bases match TRBD1. Trimming at V came to 1 base and at J to 4 bases, leaving 9 bases not matched to a gene. CDR3 length: 16 residues. Per the germline V gene, CDR1 is LNHNV and CDR2 is YYDKDF (reference sequence). The CDR3 DNA reads TGTGCCACCAGCAGAGGGACCGGGACAGAGTTCTATGGCTACACCTTC. Translating it yields CATSRGTGTEFYGYTF.

Notes on this clonotype: A read error may produce the germline difference seen at one junction end. The V and J genes are TRBV5-1 and TRBJ2-7; 10 bases line up with TRBD1. This CDR3 contains 15 residues. From germline, CDR1 is SGHRS and CDR2 YFSETQ. The chain's CDR3 is CASSQVGQGLYEQYF. DNA of the CDR3: TGTGCCAGCAGCCAAGTGGGACAGGGGCTCTACGAGCAGTACTTC.

The V gene is TRBV24-1, the J gene TRBJ2-5; D is unclear. The CDR3 sequence is 16 residues long. Trimming took 4 bases from V and 5 from J, leaving 19 bases between them. Germline-derived CDR1 and CDR2 are KGHDR and SFDVKD. The CDR3 here is CATSESEMSGSETQYF. CDR3 nucleotide sequence: TGTGCCACCAGTGAATCCGAGATGTCTGGCTCGGAGACCCAGTACTTC.

This clonotype showed up many times. J is TRBJ1-2 and V is TRBV6-1; 8 nucleotides line up with TRBD1. Germline lookup yields CDR1 MNHNS and CDR2 SASEGT. This CDR3 is built from 11 residues. Trimming took 10 bases from V and 8 from J; bases not matched to a gene: 6. The CDR3 DNA is TGTGCCATCGGACAGGGTAAAGGCTACACCTTC. Translating it yields CAIGQGKGYTF.

A note on this clonotype: Relative to the germline gene, one junction end is altered; a read error may explain this. V usage is TRBV5-1 and J usage is TRBJ2-5; D remains ambiguous. Germline CDR1 is SGHRS and CDR2 is YFSETQ. The CDR3 runs 12 residues. CDR3 in DNA: TGCGCCAGCGGCTTGGACCGGGAGACCCAGTACTTC. It specifies CASGLDRETQYF.

The V gene is TRBV29-1, the J gene TRBJ2-5; D possibly corresponds to TRBD1 (5 bases). Germline-derived CDR1 and CDR2 are SQVTM and ANQGSEA. The CDR3 sequence is 14 residues long. The germline V and J ends were trimmed by 8 bases and 5 bases, with 21 bases remaining between them. The CDR3 nucleotides read TGCAGCTCACCACAGGCAGCGATGTTGGAGACCCAGTACTTC. Amino acids: CSSPQAAMLETQYF.

The chain carries TRBV10-2 and TRBJ1-2; 7 bases agree with TRBD1. Germline assignment: CDR1 WSHSY and CDR2 SAAADI. There are 16 residues in the CDR3. J lost 4 bases, V lost 5 bases, and 13 bases had no gene match. CDR3 loop: CASSFMRLDRVYGYTF. In DNA, the CDR3 is TGCGCCAGCAGTTTCATGCGCCTCGACAGGGTCTATGGCTACACCTTC.

V and J are TRBV10-2 and TRBJ2-7; D not resolved. The V end lost 5 bases, the J end lost 5 bases, and 13 bases lay between the germline ends. CDR3 length equals 13 residues. The germline CDR1 and CDR2 sequences are WSHSY and SAAADI. The CDR3 bases are TGCGCCAGCAGTTTCCCGCCAGTCGACGAGCAGTACTTC. Translated: CASSFPPVDEQYF.

This clonotype showed up just a few times. The chain has TRBV7-3 and TRBJ2-2; D ambiguous. This CDR3 spans 14 amino acids. Trimming cost V 0 bases and J 8 bases, with 10 bases left between them. The germline gives CDR1 SGHTA, CDR2 FQGTGA. The CDR3, as DNA: TGTGCCAGCAGCTTAACGTCCCTTAGGGGGGAGCTGTTTTTT. This gives the protein CASSLTSLRGELFF.

The rearrangement uses TRBV7-9 and TRBJ1-1; 7 positions agree with TRBD1. J was trimmed by 2 bases and V by 6 bases; bases with no gene match: 9. Germline CDR1 reads SEHNR; CDR2 reads FQNEAQ (reference sequence). The CDR3 consists of 15 residues. The CDR3 coding sequence is TGTGCCAGCAGGCCCATCGACAGGGTCAACACTGAAGCTTTCTTT. It yields the protein CASRPIDRVNTEAFF. The full variable domain, completed using reference TRBV7-9 and TRBJ1-1, is DTGVSQNPRHKITKRGQNVTFRCDPISEHNRLYWYRQTLGQGPEFLTYFQNEAQLEKSRLLSDRFSAERPKGSFSTLEIQRTEQGDSAMYLCASRPIDRVNTEAFFGQGTRLTVV.

This clonotype was counted a few times. The chain recombines TRBV10-1 with TRBJ2-2; D is unclear. This CDR3 is built from 13 residues. The germline CDR1 and CDR2 sequences are WNHNN and SYGVQD (reference sequence). The V and J ends lost 5 bases and 1 base respectively, with 5 bases between them. The CDR3 bases are TGCGCCAGCAGTTCAGGGAACACCGGGGAGCTGTTTTTT. Amino acid sequence: CASSSGNTGELFF.

The chain links TRBV7-2 to TRBJ1-1; TRBD1 is a possible D gene (5 bases). The CDR3 contains 13 residues. With 5 bases removed from V and 6 bases from J, the gap between germline ends came to 13 bases. Germline V lookup: CDR1 SGHTA, CDR2 FQGNSA. CDR3 residues: CASSQSIRAEAFF. CDR3 coding DNA: TGTGCCAGCAGCCAAAGCATCAGGGCTGAAGCTTTCTTT.

This clonotype was recorded at least ten times. The chain recombines TRBV6-4 with TRBJ2-7, with a tentative D call TRBD2 (6 bases). CDR3 length: 14 amino acids. CDR1 is MRHNA, CDR2 SNTAGT, per germline. Trimming shortened V by 6 bases and J by 1 base, and 13 bases separated the two germline ends. The CDR3 coding sequence is TGTGCCAGCAGCGACCGGGACTTGTCCTACGAGCAGTACTTC. As protein: CASSDRDLSYEQYF.

This clonotype was counted between two and nine times. The chain is built from TRBV4-2 and TRBJ1-2; tentative D call: TRBD1 (5 bases). Germline lookup yields CDR1 LGHNA and CDR2 YNFKEQ. V shed 5 bases and J shed 5 bases, with 15 bases lying between them. The CDR3 extends over 14 amino acids. CDR3: CASSLGRQPYGYTF. The CDR3 nucleotides read TGTGCCAGCAGCTTGGGTCGACAGCCGTATGGCTACACCTTC.

The table lists this clonotype with a count of one. This chain links TRBV11-2 with TRBJ1-2, with 7 bases that match TRBD1. The germline V gene encodes CDR1 SGHAT and CDR2 FQNNGV. The CDR3 covers 13 residues. Losses at the gene ends were 6 bases for V and 4 bases for J; bases not matched to a gene: 5. The CDR3, as DNA: TGTGCCAGCAGTACCTACAGGGGCTATGGCTACACCTTC. Its protein product is CASSTYRGYGYTF.

This clonotype was seen more than once but under ten times. This rearrangement joins TRBV6-1 to TRBJ1-2; weak D call: TRBD1 (5 bases). The CDR3 is 19 amino acids. The ends were cut back, 2 bases at V and 3 bases at J, with 25 bases in the middle. Germline-derived CDR1 and CDR2 are MNHNS and SASEGT. The CDR3 spells CASSEQYKGRGTFDYGYTF. CDR3 DNA sequence: TGTGCCAGCAGTGAACAGTACAAGGGGAGAGGGACCTTCGACTATGGCTACACCTTC.

V is TRBV29-1 and J is TRBJ1-2; D is unresolved. CDR1 SQVTM and CDR2 ANQGSEA come from the germline V gene. V was shortened by 8 bases and J by 6 bases, with 13 bases between the two germline ends. This CDR3 is 11 amino acids long. CDR3 in amino acids: CSYRTDDGYTF. For the CDR3, the DNA is TGCAGCTATAGGACGGATGATGGCTACACCTTC.

This clonotype was observed a few times. V and J are TRBV4-1 and TRBJ1-5; TRBD1 matches at 8 bases. This CDR3 has 15 residues. J was trimmed by 0 bases and V by 5 bases; bases with no gene match: 3. Germline CDR1 reads MGHRA; CDR2 reads YSYEKL. The CDR3 region has the DNA TGCGCCAGCAGCATGGACAGGGCTAGCAATCAGCCCCAGCATTTT. Translating gives CASSMDRASNQPQHF.

This clonotype was seen a few times. J is TRBJ2-7 and V is TRBV4-3, with 8 bases aligning to TRBD1. CDR1 and CDR2 (germline): LGHNA, YSLEER. V was clipped by 0 bases and J by 1 base; unmatched bases: 5. This CDR3 comprises 16 residues. The DNA for the CDR3 is TGCGCCAGCAGCCAAGAATGGGGACAGGATTCCTACGAGCAGTACTTC. This gives the protein CASSQEWGQDSYEQYF.